This TCR beta chain was captured in a study of T cell responses to AZD1222 COVID-19 vaccine. Overall study results and limits: Only after the peak T cell response were repertoires sampled. Clonal diversity may have been underestimated in mostly white British donors.

This table comes from immunoSEQ multiplex PCR, and its TCRdb copy is limited to in-frame clones, with some not included. Of about 200,000 clones in the sample, approximately 92% were seen once. In regard to this clone: Its antigen is not known.

The TCR comes from an adult who received the MenACWY meningococcal vaccine as a control. Sequences were derived from peripheral blood, sampled 28 days after the second dose of the MenACWY control vaccine.

CDR3 nucleotide sequence: TGCGCCAGCAGCTTGGCGACTAGCGGGAGTAACTACGAGCAGTACTTC. Translating gives CASSLATSGSNYEQYF. The chain has TRBV5-1 and TRBJ2-7; 12 nucleotides align to TRBD2. Germline trimming cut 0 bases from V and 3 bases from J; bases unmatched to any gene: 4. The CDR3 consists of 16 residues. Germline V CDR1 and CDR2: SGHRS, YFSETQ. Using reference TRBV5-1 and TRBJ2-7 for the parts outside the CDR3, the full variable domain is KAGVTQTPRYLIKTRGQQVTLSCSPISGHRSVSWYQQTPGQGLQFLFEYFSETQRNKGNFPGRFSGRQFSNSRSEMNVSTLELGDSALYLCASSLATSGSNYEQYFGPGTRLTVT.